This T cell receptor (beta chain) was recovered during a study of control samples from healthy donors and cancer patients. The CDR3 covers 14 residues. The V gene lost 6 bases and the J gene lost 6 bases, with 15 bases spanning the gap. Germline V gene lookup returns CDR1 MNHEY and CDR2 SVGAGI. The protocol was immunoSEQ multiplex PCR, while the TCRdb copy is restricted to in-frame clones and leaves out a portion. The data hold fewer than 500,000 clones, with 75% to 95% observed a single time. This TCR derives from a man aged 40-55 years with head and neck cancer. The J gene is TRBJ1-5, the V gene TRBV6-5; D may be TRBD1 (5 bases). The sequenced sample was PBMCs. CDR3 nucleotides: TGTGCCAGCAGCCTTGGGGGGGAAGGTCAGCCCCAGCATTTT. Amino acid sequence: CASSLGGEGQPQHF.